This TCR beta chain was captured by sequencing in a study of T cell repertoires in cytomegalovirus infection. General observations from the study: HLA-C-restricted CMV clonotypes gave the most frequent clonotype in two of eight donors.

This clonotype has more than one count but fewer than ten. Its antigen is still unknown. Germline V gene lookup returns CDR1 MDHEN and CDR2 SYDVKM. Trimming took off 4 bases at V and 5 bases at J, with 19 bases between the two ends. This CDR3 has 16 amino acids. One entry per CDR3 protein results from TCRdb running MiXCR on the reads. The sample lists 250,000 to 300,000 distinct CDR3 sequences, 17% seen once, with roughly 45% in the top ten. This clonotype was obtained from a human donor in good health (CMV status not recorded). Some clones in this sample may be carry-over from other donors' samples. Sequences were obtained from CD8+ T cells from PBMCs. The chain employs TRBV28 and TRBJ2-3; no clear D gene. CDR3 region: CASSSRTQLPEDTQYF. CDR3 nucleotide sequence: TGTGCCAGCAGTTCTCGGACCCAACTGCCCGAAGATACGCAGTATTTT.